This T cell receptor (beta chain) was obtained from a study of radiation and T cells in renal cell carcinoma. Germline lookup yields CDR1 GTSNPN and CDR2 SVGIG (reference sequence). The CDR3 runs to 12 residues. V lost 0 bases and J lost 8, with 7 bases in between. Time point described: blood 2 weeks post-SBRT. Treatment described: 15 Gy SBRT to primary tumor, nephrectomy 4 weeks later. Here immunoSEQ multiplex PCR was the method, and the copy in TCRdb shows in-frame clones only, minus some. The data contain 70,000 to 100,000 clones, roughly 85% of them singletons. The rearrangement links TRBV30 to TRBJ2-2, with no clear D. The source material was blood, sampled from a patient whose treatment included radiotherapy and nephrectomy. This TCR was recovered from a woman between 45 and 60 years old with renal cell carcinoma. For the CDR3, the DNA is TGTGCCTGGAGTGTACAGTTTGGGGAGCTGTTTTTT. Translating gives CAWSVQFGELFF.